Described below is a single T cell receptor (beta chain) sequence and its context. This sample is drawn from a study of OX40 agonist ivuxolimab in advanced cancers. At the level of the study: Two patients with cutaneous melanoma and one with hepatocellular carcinoma, three in total, showed partial responses.

Some clones are missing from TCRdb's copy, which holds only in-frame ones; the method was immunoSEQ multiplex PCR. Of fewer than 70,000 clones listed, roughly 85% are singletons. Samples of blood were obtained at baseline, on cycle 4 day 1, and on cycle 7 day 1. This CDR3 is 17 amino acids long. Germline V gene sequence: CDR1 MDHEN, CDR2 SYDVKM. V was cut by 8 bases and J by 0 bases, with 17 bases left in between. The sequence came from an adult with an advanced solid tumor such as melanoma, head and neck, liver or kidney cancer. The chain carries TRBV28 and TRBJ2-6; D assignment may be TRBD1 or TRBD2 (5 bases each). The sample here was CD4+ or CD8+ T cells sorted from blood, taken in a trial of the OX40 agonist ivuxolimab. The CDR3 region is CASGLGTVSSGANVLTF. The CDR3 DNA reads TGTGCCAGCGGCCTCGGGACGGTCAGCTCTGGGGCCAACGTCCTGACTTTC.